The 21 T cell receptor beta chains below come from one sample, sequenced in a study of blood T cell repertoires in COVID-19. Profiling relied on immunoSEQ multiplex PCR, and the TCRdb table lists in-frame clones only, not all of them. The repertoire holds some 300,000 clones, with roughly 87% as singletons. The sequenced sample consisted of PBMCs or T cells enriched from blood (not recorded which). Receptors were obtained from a woman aged 25-40 years who had recovered from COVID-19.

The chain links TRBV7-6 to TRBJ2-1; TRBD1 matches 7 bases. Germline trimming cut 5 bases from V and 1 base from J; bases unmatched to any gene: 5. The length of the CDR3 is 15 residues. CDR1 SGHVS and CDR2 FNYEAQ come from the germline V gene. The CDR3, as DNA: TGTGCCAGCAGCCTCACAGGGGCTTCCTACAATGAGCAGTTCTTC. It yields the protein CASSLTGASYNEQFF.

The chain combines TRBV12-3 or TRBV12-4 with TRBJ1-2; the D gene is possibly TRBD1 (5 bases). Deletions cut 5 bases from V and 4 bases from J, with 11 bases between. The CDR3 sequence is 13 residues long. This CDR3 reads CASSPQGLYGYTF. The CDR3 DNA reads as TGTGCCAGCAGTCCTCAGGGTCTCTATGGCTACACCTTC.

This chain joins TRBV9 and TRBJ2-2; 8 nucleotides match TRBD2. Germline V CDR1 and CDR2: SGDLS, YYNGEE. The CDR3 covers 19 residues. V was clipped by 0 bases and J by 4 bases; unmatched bases: 14. Here the CDR3 DNA reads TGTGCCAGCAGCGTAGCGGGAGGGGCAGGGAGACGTCGCACCGGGGAGCTGTTTTTT. This sequence encodes CASSVAGGAGRRRTGELFF.

This clone was seen ten or more times. This chain connects TRBV2 to TRBJ2-7; tentatively, D is TRBD1 (5 bases). The CDR3 spans 14 residues. V lost 8 bases, J lost 3 bases, and 17 bases lay in between. CDR1 and CDR2 (germline): SNHLY, FYNNEI. CDR3 protein: CASGLRGPSYEQYF. CDR3 bases: TGTGCCAGCGGCTTAAGGGGTCCCAGCTACGAGCAGTACTTC. Combining the CDR3 with reference TRBV2 and TRBJ2-7 gives the whole variable domain EPEVTQTPSHQVTQMGQEVILRCVPISNHLYFYWYRQILGQKVEFLVSFYNNEISEKSEIFDDQFSVERPDGSNFTLKIRSTKLEDSAMYFCASGLRGPSYEQYFGPGTRLTVT.

This chain links TRBV5-1 with TRBJ1-1; D is uncertain. The germline V and J ends were trimmed by 0 bases and 0 bases, with 12 bases remaining between them. The CDR3 consists of 16 residues. Germline V gives CDR1 SGHRS, CDR2 YFSETQ. CDR3 nucleotide sequence: TGCGCCAGCAGCTTGGCATCCGGAGGGATGAACACTGAAGCTTTCTTT. Protein sequence: CASSLASGGMNTEAFF.

The CDR3 DNA follows: TGTGCCAGCAGCATACTAGCGGAATACAGGAAATACGAGCAGTACTTC. It specifies CASSILAEYRKYEQYF. The chain combines TRBV27 with TRBJ2-7, with 8 bases that match TRBD2. In germline, CDR1 is MNHEY, CDR2 SMNVEV (reference sequence). The CDR3 runs to 16 residues. With 6 bases clipped from V and 4 bases from J, the junction kept 14 bases outside the gene matches.

The chain carries TRBV6-5 and TRBJ1-6; a weak D match, TRBD1 (6 bases). The CDR3 runs 15 residues. CDR1 MNHEY and CDR2 SVGAGI come from the germline V gene. Trimming took 0 bases from V and 8 from J, leaving 11 bases between them. In DNA form, the CDR3 reads TGTGCCAGCAGTTACTCGGCACAGGGCGATTCACCCCTCCACTTT. Translated: CASSYSAQGDSPLHF.

The gene calls are TRBV5-6 and TRBJ2-5; TRBD1 is a possible D gene (5 bases). Deletions cut 0 bases from V and 3 bases from J, with 9 bases between. CDR3 length: 14 residues. Per the germline V gene, CDR1 is SGHDT and CDR2 is YYEEEE. CDR3 protein: CASSLVGREETQYF. The CDR3 nucleotides are TGTGCCAGCAGCTTGGTTGGCAGGGAAGAGACCCAGTACTTC.

The chain joins TRBV28 to TRBJ2-7; D uncertain. Germline-derived CDR1 and CDR2 are MDHEN and SYDVKM. V lost 5 bases, J lost 6 bases, and 11 bases lay in between. The CDR3 contains 12 residues. The CDR3 protein is CASSPVRGEQYF. The CDR3 DNA sequence: TGTGCCAGCAGTCCCGTGCGCGGCGAGCAGTACTTC.

The chain has TRBV6-5 and TRBJ1-1; D perhaps matches TRBD1 (5 bases). V lost 7 bases and J 5 bases, leaving 8 bases between the germline ends. Germline CDR1 and CDR2: MNHEY and SVGAGI. The length of the CDR3 is 11 residues. The CDR3 DNA reads as TGTGCCAGCAATGGGGCAACTGAAGCTTTCTTT. It yields the protein CASNGATEAFF.

Only a few counts were recorded for this clone. The gene calls are TRBV6-5 and TRBJ2-7, with D tentatively TRBD2 (5 bases). Germline V gene data show CDR1 as MNHEY and CDR2 as SVGAGI. The CDR3 loop spans 15 amino acids. V shed 2 bases and J shed 0 bases, with 11 bases lying between them. CDR3 in DNA: TGTGCCAGCAGTTACGGCGGGCTAAGCTCCTACGAGCAGTACTTC. The encoded protein is CASSYGGLSSYEQYF.

This chain joins TRBV11-2 and TRBJ2-3; 8 positions agree with TRBD1. The CDR3 extends over 16 amino acids. CDR1 SGHAT and CDR2 FQNNGV come from the germline V gene. V shed 4 bases and J 4 bases; nucleotides not matched to a gene: 10. The CDR3 DNA is TGTGCCAGCAGCTCCCGACAGGGGCACGACCCAGATACGCAGTATTTT. Its translation: CASSSRQGHDPDTQYF.

The genes are TRBV3-1 (or the pseudogene TRBV3-2) and TRBJ1-1, with 8 bases fitting TRBD1. The length of the CDR3 is 15 residues. Germline V lookup: CDR1 LGHDT, CDR2 YNNKEL (reference sequence). V was pared by 4 bases and J by 5 bases, with 9 bases of the junction left unmatched. CDR3 bases: TGTGCCAGCAGCCCACAGCAGGGGGCGCGGACTGAAGCTTTCTTT. It translates to CASSPQQGARTEAFF.

V usage is TRBV6-5 and J usage is TRBJ1-5; TRBD1 aligns across 8 bases. Germline V CDR1 and CDR2: MNHEY, SVGAGI. V dropped 6 bases and J dropped 6; count of bases not matched to a gene: 7. The length of the CDR3 is 14 residues. This CDR3 reads CASRRTGSGQPQHF. The CDR3, as DNA: TGTGCCAGCAGACGGACAGGGTCCGGTCAGCCCCAGCATTTT.

This clone appeared a few times. The V and J genes are TRBV27 and TRBJ2-7; 9 nucleotides align to TRBD1. Germline trimming cut 4 bases from V and 2 bases from J; bases unmatched to any gene: 6. The CDR3 is 15 residues long. CDR1 is MNHEY, CDR2 SMNVEV, per germline (reference sequence). The CDR3 protein is CASSSPTGGTYEQYF. For the CDR3, the DNA is TGTGCCAGCAGTTCACCGACAGGGGGAACCTACGAGCAGTACTTC.

This rearrangement joins TRBV18 to TRBJ2-5; TRBD1 matches at 8 bases. The CDR3 extends over 15 amino acids. Germline V gene sequence: CDR1 KGHSH, CDR2 LQKENI. The trim removed 6 bases at V and 4 bases at J, leaving 10 bases unmatched. CDR3 in DNA: TGTGCCAGCTCTCCTCAGGGGGCATTAGGAGAGACCCAGTACTTC. Its protein product is CASSPQGALGETQYF.

The CDR3 sequence is CASSALPRGGEQYF. CDR3 sequence (DNA): TGCGCCAGCAGCGCTCTCCCTAGAGGGGGCGAGCAGTACTTC. The chain recombines TRBV10-2 with TRBJ2-7, with a weak D call TRBD1 (6 bases). V lost 6 bases and J 6 bases, leaving 18 bases between the germline ends. Germline values: CDR1 WSHSY, CDR2 SAAADI. This CDR3 has 14 amino acids.

This chain uses TRBV19 with TRBJ2-1; 16 bases align to TRBD2. The CDR3 totals 17 residues. From germline, CDR1 is LNHDA and CDR2 SQIVND (reference sequence). The V gene end was trimmed by 2 bases and the J gene end by 7 bases; junction bases not matched to a gene: 5. The CDR3 coding sequence is TGTGCCAGTAGTATACTCCCGGGACTAGCGGGGGGGAATGAGCAGTTCTTC. Its translation: CASSILPGLAGGNEQFF.

This clone was picked up a small number of times. The gene calls are TRBV6-5 and TRBJ1-1; a possible D gene is TRBD1 (6 bases). CDR1 is MNHEY, CDR2 SVGAGI, per germline. The CDR3 consists of 13 residues. Between the trimmed V and J ends, which lost 5 bases and 4 bases, there was a span of 11 bases. For the CDR3, the DNA is TGTGCCAGCAGTAAAACAGGGATCACTGAAGCTTTCTTT. The encoded protein is CASSKTGITEAFF.

V usage is TRBV7-6 and J usage is TRBJ1-6; D gene ambiguous. This CDR3 is 16 amino acids long. Trimming removed 5 bases from V and 0 bases from J, with 11 bases in between. Looked up from germline, CDR1 is SGHVS and CDR2 is FNYEAQ. CDR3 DNA sequence: TGTGCCAGCAGCGAACTGGGCCCCTCCTATAATTCACCCCTCCACTTT. This translates into CASSELGPSYNSPLHF.

The gene calls are TRBV5-1 and TRBJ2-7; 10 bases line up with TRBD1. V was clipped by 4 bases and J by 6 bases; unmatched bases: 10. Germline assignment: CDR1 SGHRS and CDR2 YFSETQ. This CDR3 is 15 amino acids long. The CDR3 region has the DNA TGCGCCAGCAGCCCTAGACAGGGGGCAAGCGGCGAGCAGTACTTC. It yields the protein CASSPRQGASGEQYF.